A selection of T cell receptor beta chains follows, all from one sample in a study of cytomegalovirus exposure and HLA in healthy donors. The table came from immunoSEQ multiplex PCR; TCRdb's copy has only in-frame clones and leaves some out. The profile shows tens of thousands of clones, 72% of them singletons. Sample: PBMCs. These receptors were taken from a woman aged 45-60 years in good health and CMV-seropositive. The CDR3 runs from the conserved cysteine through the conserved F or W. The order of the fields is V gene, J gene, CDR3 length, D gene, clone size, CDR3 protein, CDR3 DNA. The D gene is left open where the match is weak. For some rows the clone size is stated as once, few or many, or as a class when expanded; others skip it.

>TRBV6-5|TRBJ2-7|14|TRBD2|few
CASSLGLAGVEQYF
TGTGCCAGCAGCTTGGGACTAGCGGGGGTCGAGCAGTACTTC
>TRBV19|TRBJ2-2|20|TRBD2|NA
CASSITLTSGGPANTGELFF
TGTGCCAGTAGTATAACCCTAACTAGCGGGGGCCCCGCGAACACCGGGGAGCTGTTTTTT
>TRBV5-5|TRBJ2-3|15|TRBD2|NA
CASSPRGGPADTQYF
TGTGCCAGCAGCCCGCGCGGGGGGCCCGCAGATACGCAGTATTTT
>TRBV13|TRBJ2-3|12|NA|NA
CASTQQGPAQYF
TGTGCCAGCACCCAGCAGGGGCCAGCGCAGTATTTT
>TRBV28|TRBJ1-2|14|TRBD1|NA
CASSLRTGNYGYTF
TGTGCCAGCAGTTTAAGGACAGGGAACTATGGCTACACCTTC
>TRBV5-8|TRBJ1-1|14|NA|NA
CASSPGELHHEAFF
TGTGCCAGCAGCCCGGGGGAGTTGCACCATGAAGCTTTCTTT
>TRBV7-9|TRBJ2-5|15|NA|NA
CASSLLTSLGETQYF
TGTGCCAGCAGCTTGCTGACATCGTTAGGAGAGACCCAGTACTTC
>TRBV2|TRBJ1-1|13|TRBD1|few
CASTSTGESGAFF
TGTGCCAGCACCTCCACAGGGGAGTCTGGGGCTTTCTTT
>TRBV7-2|TRBJ2-1|15|TRBD1|NA
CASSRGDSSYNEQFF
TGTGCCAGCAGCCGAGGGGACAGCTCCTACAATGAGCAGTTCTTC
>TRBV2|TRBJ1-2|14|NA|NA
CASKTLTGLDGYTF
TGTGCCAGCAAGACCCTGACAGGACTCGATGGCTACACCTTC
>TRBV29-1|TRBJ1-4|12|NA|NA
CSARSGNEKLFF
TGCAGCGCCCGTTCGGGGAATGAAAAACTGTTTTTT
>TRBV2|TRBJ2-5|11|NA|NA
CASRQQETQYF
TGTGCCAGCCGACAGCAAGAGACCCAGTACTTC
>TRBV28|TRBJ2-2|14|NA|NA
CASRNQGYTGELFF
TGTGCCAGCCGAAATCAGGGGTACACCGGGGAGCTGTTTTTT